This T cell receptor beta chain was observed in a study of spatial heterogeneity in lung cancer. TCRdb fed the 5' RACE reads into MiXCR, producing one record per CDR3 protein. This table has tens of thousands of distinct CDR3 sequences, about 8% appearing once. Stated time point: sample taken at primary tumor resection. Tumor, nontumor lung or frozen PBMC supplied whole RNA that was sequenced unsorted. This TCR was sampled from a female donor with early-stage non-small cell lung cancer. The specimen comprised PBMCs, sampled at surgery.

The CDR3 loop reads CASSQVLVETQYF. The CDR3 DNA sequence: TGCGCCAGCAGCCAAGTCCTAGTAGAGACCCAGTACTTC. This chain connects TRBV4-1 to TRBJ2-5; no clear D. V was shortened by 1 base and J by 4 bases, with 7 bases between the two germline ends. Germline CDR1 reads MGHRA; CDR2 reads YSYEKL. The CDR3 contains 13 residues.